Listed below are T cell receptor beta chains from one sample, sequenced in a study of T cell clonotyping in hematopoietic cell transplantation. TCRdb keeps only in-frame clones here, not all; method: immunoSEQ multiplex PCR. The sample shows approximately 30,000 clones, 82% of them seen only once. Sequencing used peripheral blood mononuclear cells, obtained before stem cell transplant. These receptors originate from a man aged 40-55 years with acute myeloid leukemia. Some clones in this sample may be carry-over from other donors' samples. Each CDR3 is given with its conserved first and last residue. A D gene is named only where the DNA matches it firmly. For some rows the clone size is stated as once, few or many, or as a class when expanded; others skip it.

abundance: .; v_gene: TRBV4-1; j_gene: TRBJ1-2; d_gene: TRBD1; CDR3aa: CASSQALVRDRDSGYTF; CDR3nt: TGCGCCAGCAGCCAGGCGCTCGTCCGGGACAGGGACTCTGGCTACACCTTC
abundance: .; v_gene: TRBV5-4; j_gene: TRBJ2-1; d_gene: TRBD2; CDR3aa: CASSYRSGSRDEQFF; CDR3nt: TGTGCCAGCAGCTACCGTAGCGGGAGTAGGGATGAGCAGTTCTTC
abundance: .; v_gene: TRBV7-8; j_gene: TRBJ2-6; d_gene: .; CDR3aa: CASSLAQGSGANVLTF; CDR3nt: TGTGCCAGCAGCTTAGCGCAGGGTTCTGGGGCCAACGTCCTGACTTTC
abundance: .; v_gene: TRBV11-3; j_gene: TRBJ1-1; d_gene: .; CDR3aa: CASSLVGRAAEAFF; CDR3nt: TGTGCCAGCAGCTTAGTGGGCAGGGCGGCTGAAGCTTTCTTT
abundance: .; v_gene: TRBV7-9; j_gene: TRBJ1-2; d_gene: .; CDR3aa: CASSQFANYGYTF; CDR3nt: TGTGCCAGCAGCCAATTTGCTAACTATGGCTACACCTTC
abundance: .; v_gene: TRBV7-9; j_gene: TRBJ1-1; d_gene: .; CDR3aa: CASSLGQGLAEAFF; CDR3nt: TGTGCCAGCAGCTTAGGCCAGGGACTTGCTGAAGCTTTCTTT
abundance: .; v_gene: TRBV28; j_gene: TRBJ1-2; d_gene: .; CDR3aa: CASSLYRANYGYTF; CDR3nt: TGTGCCAGCAGTTTATACAGGGCTAACTATGGCTACACCTTC
abundance: .; v_gene: TRBV19; j_gene: TRBJ2-1; d_gene: .; CDR3aa: CASSMSSTTYNEQFF; CDR3nt: TGTGCCAGTAGTATGAGCAGCACCACCTACAATGAGCAGTTCTTC
abundance: few; v_gene: TRBV18; j_gene: TRBJ2-7; d_gene: .; CDR3aa: CASSQSRYYEQYF; CDR3nt: TGTGCCAGCTCACAGAGCCGCTACTACGAGCAGTACTTC
abundance: .; v_gene: TRBV4-3; j_gene: TRBJ1-5; d_gene: TRBD1; CDR3aa: CASSHRTGFNQPQHF; CDR3nt: TGCGCCAGCAGCCATCGGACAGGGTTCAATCAGCCCCAGCATTTT
abundance: .; v_gene: TRBV6-1; j_gene: TRBJ2-1; d_gene: .; CDR3aa: CANIKGRALGNEQFF; CDR3nt: TGTGCCAACATAAAAGGGAGAGCTCTGGGGAATGAGCAGTTCTTC
abundance: once; v_gene: TRBV11-1; j_gene: TRBJ1-2; d_gene: .; CDR3aa: CANSSQGGRSGYTF; CDR3nt: TGTGCCAACAGCTCCCAGGGCGGGAGGAGTGGCTACACCTTC
abundance: few; v_gene: TRBV11-2; j_gene: TRBJ1-6; d_gene: .; CDR3aa: CASSLDQDGDSPLHF; CDR3nt: TGTGCCAGCAGCTTAGATCAGGACGGAGATTCACCCCTCCACTTT
abundance: medium-sized; v_gene: TRBV5-1; j_gene: TRBJ1-1; d_gene: .; CDR3aa: CASSIGPIKGTEAFF; CDR3nt: TGCGCCAGCAGCATAGGACCGATAAAGGGCACTGAAGCTTTCTTT
abundance: .; v_gene: TRBV28; j_gene: TRBJ1-5; d_gene: .; CDR3aa: CASRIAGLNQPQHF; CDR3nt: TGTGCCAGCAGGATAGCAGGATTAAATCAGCCCCAGCATTTT
abundance: .; v_gene: TRBV28; j_gene: TRBJ1-1; d_gene: .; CDR3aa: CASNPGNTEASF; CDR3nt: TGTGCCAGCAATCCGGGGAACACTGAAGCTTCCTTT
abundance: few; v_gene: TRBV5-1; j_gene: TRBJ1-3; d_gene: TRBD1; CDR3aa: CASSWGTDPSGNTIYF; CDR3nt: TGCGCCAGCAGCTGGGGGACAGACCCATCTGGAAACACCATATATTTT
abundance: few; v_gene: TRBV10-3; j_gene: TRBJ2-7; d_gene: .; CDR3aa: CAISESLRGYEQYF; CDR3nt: TGTGCCATCAGTGAGTCCCTCAGGGGCTACGAGCAGTACTTC
abundance: .; v_gene: TRBV2; j_gene: TRBJ2-3; d_gene: TRBD1; CDR3aa: CATQDRVFTDTQYF; CDR3nt: TGTGCCACCCAGGACAGGGTTTTCACAGATACGCAGTATTTT
abundance: .; v_gene: TRBV5-4; j_gene: TRBJ2-7; d_gene: .; CDR3aa: CASSLYRGGEQYF; CDR3nt: TGTGCCAGCAGCTTGTACAGGGGGGGAGAGCAGTACTTC
abundance: .; v_gene: TRBV4-3; j_gene: TRBJ1-4; d_gene: TRBD1; CDR3aa: CASSQDLWQGAGKLFF; CDR3nt: TGCGCCAGCAGCCAAGATCTGTGGCAGGGGGCCGGAAAACTGTTTTTT
abundance: .; v_gene: TRBV9; j_gene: TRBJ1-6; d_gene: .; CDR3aa: CASSITDRTDSPLHF; CDR3nt: TGTGCCAGCAGCATTACAGACAGGACAGATTCACCCCTCCACTTT
abundance: .; v_gene: TRBV6-1; j_gene: TRBJ2-7; d_gene: .; CDR3aa: CASSGTLTRDNPASYEQYF; CDR3nt: TGTGCCAGCAGTGGGACGCTTACGAGGGACAACCCAGCCTCCTACGAGCAGTACTTC
abundance: .; v_gene: TRBV28; j_gene: TRBJ2-7; d_gene: TRBD1; CDR3aa: CASSTGTGGERYF; CDR3nt: TGTGCCAGCAGTACCGGGACAGGGGGTGAGCGGTACTTC
abundance: .; v_gene: TRBV25-1; j_gene: TRBJ1-2; d_gene: .; CDR3aa: CASRISTGGYTF; CDR3nt: TGTGCCAGCAGAATATCTACAGGCGGCTACACCTTC
abundance: .; v_gene: TRBV9; j_gene: TRBJ2-2; d_gene: .; CDR3aa: CASSVGTGELFF; CDR3nt: TGTGCCAGCAGCGTAGGCACCGGGGAGCTGTTTTTT
abundance: .; v_gene: TRBV5-1; j_gene: TRBJ2-7; d_gene: .; CDR3aa: CASSGGRGRASYEQYF; CDR3nt: TGCGCCAGCAGCGGGGGGCGAGGGCGGGCCTCCTACGAGCAGTACTTC
abundance: .; v_gene: TRBV27; j_gene: TRBJ1-4; d_gene: .; CDR3aa: CASSFWGRHNEKLFF; CDR3nt: TGTGCCAGCAGTTTCTGGGGCCGGCATAATGAAAAACTGTTTTTT
abundance: .; v_gene: TRBV29-1; j_gene: TRBJ1-1; d_gene: TRBD1; CDR3aa: CSVVPGGVGTEAFF; CDR3nt: TGCAGCGTTGTGCCAGGGGGCGTTGGCACTGAAGCTTTCTTT
abundance: .; v_gene: TRBV11-3; j_gene: TRBJ1-1; d_gene: .; CDR3aa: CASKSEDAYTEAFF; CDR3nt: TGTGCCAGCAAGTCGGAGGATGCGTACACTGAAGCTTTCTTT
abundance: .; v_gene: TRBV5-1; j_gene: TRBJ2-5; d_gene: .; CDR3aa: CASSLSGETQYF; CDR3nt: TGCGCCAGCAGCTTAAGTGGGGAGACCCAGTACTTC
abundance: .; v_gene: TRBV9; j_gene: TRBJ2-1; d_gene: .; CDR3aa: CASSVGPHNEQFF; CDR3nt: TGTGCCAGCAGCGTAGGGCCACACAATGAGCAGTTCTTC
abundance: .; v_gene: TRBV27; j_gene: TRBJ1-1; d_gene: TRBD1; CDR3aa: CASSPSRQGAEGYQYTEAFF; CDR3nt: TGTGCCAGCAGCCCCTCTAGACAGGGGGCTGAAGGGTATCAGTACACTGAAGCTTTCTTT
abundance: few; v_gene: TRBV2; j_gene: TRBJ2-7; d_gene: .; CDR3aa: CASLPTAAYEQYF; CDR3nt: TGTGCCAGCCTCCCGACAGCCGCCTACGAGCAGTACTTC
abundance: .; v_gene: TRBV7-9; j_gene: TRBJ1-4; d_gene: TRBD1; CDR3aa: CASSLDRGPQTEKLFF; CDR3nt: TGTGCCAGCAGCTTAGACAGGGGGCCCCAAACGGAAAAACTGTTTTTT
abundance: .; v_gene: TRBV5-1; j_gene: TRBJ1-1; d_gene: .; CDR3aa: CASSLARVGNTEAFF; CDR3nt: TGCGCCAGCAGCTTGGCCAGGGTGGGGAACACTGAAGCTTTCTTT
abundance: .; v_gene: TRBV30; j_gene: TRBJ1-6; d_gene: .; CDR3aa: CAWRPQPQYNSPLHF; CDR3nt: TGTGCCTGGAGGCCCCAGCCCCAGTATAATTCACCCCTCCACTTT
abundance: .; v_gene: TRBV4-1; j_gene: TRBJ2-2; d_gene: .; CDR3aa: CASTQLLNPTGELFF; CDR3nt: TGTGCCAGCACCCAACTACTTAACCCCACCGGGGAGCTGTTTTTT
abundance: .; v_gene: TRBV19; j_gene: TRBJ2-6; d_gene: TRBD1; CDR3aa: CASSVTGGTGANVLTF; CDR3nt: TGTGCCAGTAGTGTAACAGGGGGAACCGGGGCCAACGTCCTGACTTTC
abundance: .; v_gene: TRBV5-6; j_gene: TRBJ1-6; d_gene: .; CDR3aa: CASSFDTGTNNSPLHF; CDR3nt: TGTGCCAGCAGCTTTGACACCGGGACTAATAATTCACCCCTCCACTTT
abundance: .; v_gene: TRBV28; j_gene: TRBJ2-4; d_gene: .; CDR3aa: CASSPDSELAKNIQYF; CDR3nt: TGTGCCAGCAGTCCAGACAGTGAACTGGCCAAAAACATTCAGTACTTC
abundance: .; v_gene: TRBV9; j_gene: TRBJ2-7; d_gene: .; CDR3aa: CASSTGPNYEQYF; CDR3nt: TGTGCCAGCAGCACAGGACCTAACTACGAGCAGTACTTC
abundance: few; v_gene: TRBV27; j_gene: TRBJ2-2; d_gene: .; CDR3aa: CASSPQGIPNTGELFF; CDR3nt: TGTGCCAGCAGTCCCCAGGGGATCCCGAACACCGGGGAGCTGTTTTTT
abundance: .; v_gene: TRBV25-1; j_gene: TRBJ1-1; d_gene: TRBD1; CDR3aa: CASNEYIWGQGITEAFF; CDR3nt: TGTGCCAGCAATGAATATATTTGGGGACAGGGTATCACTGAAGCTTTCTTT
abundance: .; v_gene: TRBV7-3; j_gene: TRBJ2-5; d_gene: .; CDR3aa: CASSPMGLKQETQYF; CDR3nt: TGTGCCAGCAGCCCGATGGGCCTCAAGCAAGAGACCCAGTACTTC
abundance: .; v_gene: TRBV7-8; j_gene: TRBJ2-7; d_gene: .; CDR3aa: CASSLAGPTPREQYF; CDR3nt: TGTGCCAGCAGCTTAGCGGGACCTACTCCACGGGAGCAGTACTTC